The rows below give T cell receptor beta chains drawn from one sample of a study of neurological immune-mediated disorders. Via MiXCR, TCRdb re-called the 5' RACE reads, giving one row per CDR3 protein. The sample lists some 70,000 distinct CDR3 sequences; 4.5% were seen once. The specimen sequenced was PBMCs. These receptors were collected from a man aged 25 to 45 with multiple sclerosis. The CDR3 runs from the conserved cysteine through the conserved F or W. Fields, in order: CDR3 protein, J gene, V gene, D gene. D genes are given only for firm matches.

CDR3: CASSLVGGQGTDTQYF
J: TRBJ2-3
V: TRBV11-2
D: -

CDR3: CASSTHVPRAEAFF
J: TRBJ1-1
V: TRBV27
D: -

CDR3: CASSERTEQYF
J: TRBJ2-7
V: TRBV25-1
D: -

CDR3: CSVETGRSTDTQYF
J: TRBJ2-3
V: TRBV29-1
D: -

CDR3: CASSAVGLVSNQPQHF
J: TRBJ1-5
V: TRBV7-8
D: -

CDR3: CASSIYYEQYF
J: TRBJ2-7
V: TRBV2
D: -

CDR3: CASTLVGGKTEAFF
J: TRBJ1-1
V: TRBV5-1
D: -

CDR3: CASSYMDGEKLFF
J: TRBJ1-4
V: TRBV6-5
D: -

CDR3: CASSLENRGGTEAFF
J: TRBJ1-1
V: TRBV5-1
D: TRBD1

CDR3: CASSPSPGTGGGYTF
J: TRBJ1-2
V: TRBV12-3/TRBV12-4
D: TRBD1

CDR3: CASREGQPNTEAFF
J: TRBJ1-1
V: TRBV6-1
D: -

CDR3: CSARDETSGDTGELFF
J: TRBJ2-2
V: TRBV20-1
D: TRBD2

CDR3: CASSQSPNEQFF
J: TRBJ2-1
V: TRBV3-1
D: -

CDR3: CASSLAFDQPQNF
J: TRBJ1-5
V: TRBV7-6
D: -

CDR3: CASSRTPSDEKLFF
J: TRBJ1-4
V: TRBV5-1
D: -

CDR3: CASSQASGGYNEQFF
J: TRBJ2-1
V: TRBV27
D: TRBD2

CDR3: CATRQGAKGSYNEQFF
J: TRBJ2-1
V: TRBV10-3
D: TRBD1

CDR3: CASSFKQGGRSPLHF
J: TRBJ1-6
V: TRBV27
D: -

CDR3: CSAPRQDGSPLHF
J: TRBJ1-6
V: TRBV20-1
D: -

CDR3: CSASHGPARYTDTQYF
J: TRBJ2-3
V: TRBV20-1
D: -

CDR3: CASSPRRGVTKLFF
J: TRBJ1-4
V: TRBV3-1
D: -

CDR3: CSARGLAGNEQFF
J: TRBJ2-1
V: TRBV20-1
D: TRBD2

CDR3: CASKDSGNVEAFF
J: TRBJ1-1
V: TRBV6-5
D: -

CDR3: CASSYSGRGINSPLHF
J: TRBJ1-6
V: TRBV6-5
D: TRBD1

CDR3: CASSPGGVGSSGNTIYF
J: TRBJ1-3
V: TRBV5-1
D: -

CDR3: CASRTAASAPDTQYF
J: TRBJ2-3
V: TRBV5-1
D: -

CDR3: CASRTVTSGLYNEQFF
J: TRBJ2-1
V: TRBV6-2/TRBV6-3
D: TRBD2

CDR3: CASSSLTSGHLDTQYF
J: TRBJ2-3
V: TRBV7-9
D: TRBD2

CDR3: CASLPGSFDTEAFF
J: TRBJ1-1
V: TRBV12-3/TRBV12-4
D: -

CDR3: CASSRGTFLENIQYF
J: TRBJ2-4
V: TRBV5-1
D: -

CDR3: CASSPDGIQNQPQHF
J: TRBJ1-5
V: TRBV7-6
D: -

CDR3: CASSRAERTDTQYF
J: TRBJ2-3
V: TRBV2
D: -

CDR3: CASSYLGTPRGYEQYF
J: TRBJ2-7
V: TRBV5-1
D: -